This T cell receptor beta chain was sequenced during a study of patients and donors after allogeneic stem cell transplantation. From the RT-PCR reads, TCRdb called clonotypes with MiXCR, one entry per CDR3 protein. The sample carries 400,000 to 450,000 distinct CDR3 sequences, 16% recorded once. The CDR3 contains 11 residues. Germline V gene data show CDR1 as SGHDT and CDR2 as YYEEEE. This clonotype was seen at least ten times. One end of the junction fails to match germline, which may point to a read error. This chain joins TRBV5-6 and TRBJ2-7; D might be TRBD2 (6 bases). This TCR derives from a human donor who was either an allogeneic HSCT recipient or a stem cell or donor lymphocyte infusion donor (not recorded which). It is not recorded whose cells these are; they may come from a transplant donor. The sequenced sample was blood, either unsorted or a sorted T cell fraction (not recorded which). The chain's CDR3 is CASSLGGEKGF. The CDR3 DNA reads TGTGCCAGCAGCTTAGGCGGGGAGAAAGGCTTC.